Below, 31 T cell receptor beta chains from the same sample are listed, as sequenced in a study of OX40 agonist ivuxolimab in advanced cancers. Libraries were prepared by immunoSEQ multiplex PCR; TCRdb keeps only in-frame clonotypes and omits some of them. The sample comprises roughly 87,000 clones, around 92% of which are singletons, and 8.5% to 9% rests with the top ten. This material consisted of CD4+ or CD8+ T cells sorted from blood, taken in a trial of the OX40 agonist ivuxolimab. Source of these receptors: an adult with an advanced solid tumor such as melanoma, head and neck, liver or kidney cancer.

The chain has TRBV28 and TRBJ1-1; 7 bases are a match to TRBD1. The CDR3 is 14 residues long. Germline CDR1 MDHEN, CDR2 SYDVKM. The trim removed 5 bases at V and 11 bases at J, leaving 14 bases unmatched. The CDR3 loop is CASSPPQTGIEAFF. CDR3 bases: TGTGCCAGCAGTCCCCCCCAGACAGGGATAGAGGCTTTCTTT.

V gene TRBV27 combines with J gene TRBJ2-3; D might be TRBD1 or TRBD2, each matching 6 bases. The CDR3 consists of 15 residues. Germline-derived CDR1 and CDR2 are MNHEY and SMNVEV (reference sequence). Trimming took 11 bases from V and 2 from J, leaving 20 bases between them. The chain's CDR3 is CASRGGTPNTDTQYF. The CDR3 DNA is TGTGCCTCCCGAGGGGGGACACCGAACACAGATACGCAGTATTTT.

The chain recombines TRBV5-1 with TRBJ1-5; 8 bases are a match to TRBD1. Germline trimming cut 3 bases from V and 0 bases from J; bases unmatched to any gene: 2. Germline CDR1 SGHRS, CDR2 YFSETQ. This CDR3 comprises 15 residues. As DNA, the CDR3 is TGCGCCAGCAGCTCGGGACAGGATAGCAATCAGCCCCAGCATTTT. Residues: CASSSGQDSNQPQHF.

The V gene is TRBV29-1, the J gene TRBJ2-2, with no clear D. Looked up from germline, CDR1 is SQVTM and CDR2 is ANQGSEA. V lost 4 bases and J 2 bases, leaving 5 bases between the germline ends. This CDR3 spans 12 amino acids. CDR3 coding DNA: TGCAGCGTTGCCGGAAACACCGGGGAGCTGTTTTTT. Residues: CSVAGNTGELFF.

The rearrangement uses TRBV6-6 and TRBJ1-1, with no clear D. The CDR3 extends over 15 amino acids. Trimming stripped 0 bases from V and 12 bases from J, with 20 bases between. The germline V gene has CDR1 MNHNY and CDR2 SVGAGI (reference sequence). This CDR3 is CASSYSDPSTKETFF. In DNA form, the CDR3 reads TGTGCCAGCAGTTACTCGGACCCTTCGACAAAGGAGACTTTCTTT.

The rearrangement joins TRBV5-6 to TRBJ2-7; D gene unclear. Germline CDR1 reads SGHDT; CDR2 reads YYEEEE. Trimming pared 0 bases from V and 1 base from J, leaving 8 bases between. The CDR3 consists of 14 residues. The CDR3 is CASSLGADSYEQYF. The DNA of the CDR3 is TGTGCCAGCAGCTTGGGGGCGGATTCCTACGAGCAGTACTTC. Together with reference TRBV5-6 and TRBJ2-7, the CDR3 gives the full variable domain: DAGVTQSPTHLIKTRGQQVTLRCSPKSGHDTVSWYQQALGQGPQFIFQYYEEEERQRGNFPDRFSGHQFPNYSSELNVNALLLGDSALYLCASSLGADSYEQYFGPGTRLTVT.

The CDR3 region is CASSEQGGELFF. In DNA form, the CDR3 reads TGTGCCAGCAGCGAACAGGGCGGGGAGCTGTTTTTT. The V gene is TRBV9, the J gene TRBJ2-2, with TRBD1 as a possible D gene (6 bases). V gave up 3 bases and J gave up 7 bases, with 7 bases separating them. In germline, CDR1 is SGDLS, CDR2 YYNGEE. The CDR3 contains 12 residues.

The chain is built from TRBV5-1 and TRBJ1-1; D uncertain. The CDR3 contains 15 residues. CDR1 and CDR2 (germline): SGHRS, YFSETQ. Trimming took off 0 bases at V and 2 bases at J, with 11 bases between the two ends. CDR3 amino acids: CASSLEKLGNTEAFF. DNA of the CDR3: TGCGCCAGCAGCTTGGAGAAACTAGGTAACACTGAAGCTTTCTTT.

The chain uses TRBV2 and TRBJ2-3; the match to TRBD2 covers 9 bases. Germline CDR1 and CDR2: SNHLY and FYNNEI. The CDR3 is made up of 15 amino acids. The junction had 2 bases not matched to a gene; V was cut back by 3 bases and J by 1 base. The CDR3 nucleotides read TGTGCCAGCAGTGATGTAGCGGGGGGCACAGATACGCAGTATTTT. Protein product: CASSDVAGGTDTQYF.

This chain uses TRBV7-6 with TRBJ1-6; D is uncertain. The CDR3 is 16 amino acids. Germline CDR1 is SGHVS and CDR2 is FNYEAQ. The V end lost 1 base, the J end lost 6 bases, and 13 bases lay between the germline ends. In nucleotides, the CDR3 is TGTGCCAGCAGCTTAGGCGGACTGGGCCCTAATTCACCCCTCCACTTT. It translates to CASSLGGLGPNSPLHF.

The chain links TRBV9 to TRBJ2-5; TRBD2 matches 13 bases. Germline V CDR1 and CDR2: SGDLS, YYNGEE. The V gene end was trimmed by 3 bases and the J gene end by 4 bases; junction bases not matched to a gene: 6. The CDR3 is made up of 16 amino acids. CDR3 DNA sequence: TGTGCCAGCAGCGGAACACTAGCGGGGGGGCGAGAGACCCAGTACTTC. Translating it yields CASSGTLAGGRETQYF. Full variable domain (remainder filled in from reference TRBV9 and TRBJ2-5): DSGVTQTPKHLITATGQRVTLRCSPRSGDLSVYWYQQSLDQGLQFLIQYYNGEERAKGNILERFSAQQFPDLHSELNLSSLELGDSALYFCASSGTLAGGRETQYFGPGTRLLVL.

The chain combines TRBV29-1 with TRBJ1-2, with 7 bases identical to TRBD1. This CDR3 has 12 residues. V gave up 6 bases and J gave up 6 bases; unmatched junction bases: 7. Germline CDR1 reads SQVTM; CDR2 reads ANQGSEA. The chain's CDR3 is CSVDDRVDGYTF. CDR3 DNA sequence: TGCAGCGTCGACGACAGGGTGGATGGCTACACCTTC.

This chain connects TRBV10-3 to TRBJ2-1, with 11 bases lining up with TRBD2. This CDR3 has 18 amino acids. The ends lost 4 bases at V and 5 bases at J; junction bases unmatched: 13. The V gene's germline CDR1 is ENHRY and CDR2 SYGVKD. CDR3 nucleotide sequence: TGTGCCATCAGTGCCGCGACTAGCGGGACCTTAACTCACAATGAGCAGTTCTTC. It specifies CAISAATSGTLTHNEQFF.

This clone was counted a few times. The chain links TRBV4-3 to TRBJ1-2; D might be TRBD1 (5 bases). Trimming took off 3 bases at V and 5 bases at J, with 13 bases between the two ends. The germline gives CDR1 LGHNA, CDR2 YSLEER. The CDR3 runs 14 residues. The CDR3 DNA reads TGCGCCAGCAGCCAGGCTAGACAGTCATATGGCTACACCTTC. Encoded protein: CASSQARQSYGYTF.

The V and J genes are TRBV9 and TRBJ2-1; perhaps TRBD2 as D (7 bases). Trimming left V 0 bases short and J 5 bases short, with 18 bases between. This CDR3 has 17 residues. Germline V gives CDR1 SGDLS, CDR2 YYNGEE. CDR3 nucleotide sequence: TGTGCCAGCAGCGTAGATATTAGCCGGGGGGCCAACAATGAGCAGTTCTTC. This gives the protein CASSVDISRGANNEQFF.

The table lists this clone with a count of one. The CDR3 bases are TGTGCCAGCAATCCCCTCTTCGGGCAAGAGACCCAGTACTTC. Translated: CASNPLFGQETQYF. The chain combines TRBV27 with TRBJ2-5; D uncertain. The V gene's germline CDR1 is MNHEY and CDR2 SMNVEV (reference sequence). The CDR3 has 14 amino acids. V lost 7 bases, J lost 2 bases, and 14 bases lay in between.

The CDR3 DNA sequence: TGTGCCAGCAGCCTCCCTCCGCAAGAGACCCAGTACTTC. Protein: CASSLPPQETQYF. The V and J genes are TRBV7-9 and TRBJ2-5; the D is unclear. The CDR3 runs to 13 residues. V dropped 5 bases and J dropped 2 bases, with 9 bases sitting between them. The germline gives CDR1 SEHNR, CDR2 FQNEAQ (reference sequence).

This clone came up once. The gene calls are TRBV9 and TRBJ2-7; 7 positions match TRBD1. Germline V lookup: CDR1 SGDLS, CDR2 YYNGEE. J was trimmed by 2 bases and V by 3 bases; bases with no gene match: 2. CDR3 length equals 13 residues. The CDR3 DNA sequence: TGTGCCAGCAGCGCGGGACAGCCCTACGAGCAGTACTTC. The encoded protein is CASSAGQPYEQYF.

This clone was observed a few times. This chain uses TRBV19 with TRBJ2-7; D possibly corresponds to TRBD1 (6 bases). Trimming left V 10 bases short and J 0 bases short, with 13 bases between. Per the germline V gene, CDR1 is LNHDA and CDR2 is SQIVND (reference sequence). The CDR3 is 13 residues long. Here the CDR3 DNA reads TGTGCCACAAGACAGGTAGGCTCCTACGAGCAGTACTTC. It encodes CATRQVGSYEQYF.

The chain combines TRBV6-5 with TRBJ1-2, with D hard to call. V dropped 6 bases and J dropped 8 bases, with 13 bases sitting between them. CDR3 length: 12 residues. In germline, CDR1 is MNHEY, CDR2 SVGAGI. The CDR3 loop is CASRSVGGGYTF. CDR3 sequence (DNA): TGTGCCAGCAGGTCGGTCGGAGGGGGCTACACCTTC.

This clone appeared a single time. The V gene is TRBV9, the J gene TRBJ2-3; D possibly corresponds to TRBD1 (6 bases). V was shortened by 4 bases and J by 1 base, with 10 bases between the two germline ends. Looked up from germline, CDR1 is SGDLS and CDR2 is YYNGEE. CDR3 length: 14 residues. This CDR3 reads CASSPEGGTDTQYF. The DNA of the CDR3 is TGTGCCAGCAGCCCCGAGGGGGGCACAGATACGCAGTATTTT.

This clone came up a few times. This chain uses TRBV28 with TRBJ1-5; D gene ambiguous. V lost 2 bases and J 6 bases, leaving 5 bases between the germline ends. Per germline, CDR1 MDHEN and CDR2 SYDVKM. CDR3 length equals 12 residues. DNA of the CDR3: TGTGCCAGCAGTTTAATGGGTCAGCCCCAGCATTTT. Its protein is CASSLMGQPQHF.

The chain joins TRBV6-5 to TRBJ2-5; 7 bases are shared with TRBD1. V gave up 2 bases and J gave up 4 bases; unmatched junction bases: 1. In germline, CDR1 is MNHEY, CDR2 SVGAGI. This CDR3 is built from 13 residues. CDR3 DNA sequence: TGTGCCAGCAGTTACCCAGGGGGAGAGACCCAGTACTTC. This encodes CASSYPGGETQYF.

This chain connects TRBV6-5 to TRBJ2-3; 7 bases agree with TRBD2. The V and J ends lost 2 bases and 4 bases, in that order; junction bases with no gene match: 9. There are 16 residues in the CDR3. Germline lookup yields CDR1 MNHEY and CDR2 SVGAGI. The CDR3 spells CASSYLPAGEADTQYF. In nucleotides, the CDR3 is TGTGCCAGCAGTTACCTCCCGGCGGGGGAGGCAGATACGCAGTATTTT.

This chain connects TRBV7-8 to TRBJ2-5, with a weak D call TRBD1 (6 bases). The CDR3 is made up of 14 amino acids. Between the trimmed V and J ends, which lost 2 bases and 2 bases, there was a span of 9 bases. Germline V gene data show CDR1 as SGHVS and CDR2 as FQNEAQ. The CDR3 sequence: CASSLTGPQETQYF. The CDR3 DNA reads TGTGCCAGCAGCTTAACAGGGCCTCAAGAGACCCAGTACTTC.

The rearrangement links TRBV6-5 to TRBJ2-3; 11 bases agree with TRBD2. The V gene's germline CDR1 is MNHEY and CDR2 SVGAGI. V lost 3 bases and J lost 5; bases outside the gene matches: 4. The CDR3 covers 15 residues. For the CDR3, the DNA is TGTGCCAGCAGTTATCTAGCGGGGGGTCTAGATACGCAGTATTTT. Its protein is CASSYLAGGLDTQYF.

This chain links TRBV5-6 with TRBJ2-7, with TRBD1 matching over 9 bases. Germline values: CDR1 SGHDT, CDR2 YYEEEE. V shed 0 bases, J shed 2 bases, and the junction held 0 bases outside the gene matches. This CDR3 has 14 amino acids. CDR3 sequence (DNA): TGTGCCAGCAGCTTGGGACAGGGGGCCTACGAGCAGTACTTC. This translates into CASSLGQGAYEQYF.

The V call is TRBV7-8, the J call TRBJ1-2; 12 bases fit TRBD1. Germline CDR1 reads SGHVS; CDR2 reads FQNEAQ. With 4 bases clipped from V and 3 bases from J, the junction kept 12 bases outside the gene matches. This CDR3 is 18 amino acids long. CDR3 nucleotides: TGTGCCAGCAGCTCGAAGTGGGACAGGGGGCATACGGACTATGGCTACACCTTC. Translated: CASSSKWDRGHTDYGYTF.

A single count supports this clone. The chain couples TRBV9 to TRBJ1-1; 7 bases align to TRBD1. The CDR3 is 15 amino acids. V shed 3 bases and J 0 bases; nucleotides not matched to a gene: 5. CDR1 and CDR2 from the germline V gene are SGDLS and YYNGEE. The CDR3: CASSAEGTVNTEAFF. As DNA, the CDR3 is TGTGCCAGCAGCGCCGAGGGGACAGTGAACACTGAAGCTTTCTTT.

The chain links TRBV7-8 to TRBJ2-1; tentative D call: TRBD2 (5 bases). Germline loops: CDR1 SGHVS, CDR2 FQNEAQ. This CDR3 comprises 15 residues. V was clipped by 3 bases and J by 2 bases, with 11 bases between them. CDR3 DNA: TGTGCCAGCAGCTTTGGGCGGGTGCCCTACAATGAGCAGTTCTTC. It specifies CASSFGRVPYNEQFF.

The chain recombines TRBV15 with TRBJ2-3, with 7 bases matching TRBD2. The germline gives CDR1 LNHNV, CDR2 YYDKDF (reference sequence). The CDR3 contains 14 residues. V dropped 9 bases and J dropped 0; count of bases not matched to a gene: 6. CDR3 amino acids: CATGRDHSTDTQYF. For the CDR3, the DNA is TGTGCCACGGGGAGGGATCATAGCACAGATACGCAGTATTTT.